One and the same sample provided the 22 T cell receptor beta chains below, sequenced in a study of cytomegalovirus exposure and HLA in healthy donors. Amplification used 60 Vbeta primers and 13 Jbeta primers. Clones were sequenced by immunoSEQ multiplex PCR, and TCRdb holds only the in-frame ones, with some missing. The repertoire holds about 130,000 clones, more than 15% seen once, with approximately 2.9% in the top ten. What was sequenced was PBMCs. The receptors stem from a female donor in good health and CMV-seropositive.

The chain links TRBV5-1 to TRBJ2-5; D is perhaps TRBD1 (5 bases). CDR1 is SGHRS and CDR2 is YFSETQ in the germline V gene. Trimming took 1 base from V and 3 from J, leaving 16 bases between them. The CDR3 has 16 residues. Here the CDR3 DNA reads TGCGCCAGCAGCTTGAATGGAAGGGGTGAGGAAGAGACCCAGTACTTC. It codes for CASSLNGRGEEETQYF.

This clone was picked up a small number of times. Other DNA sequences in this sample translate to the same CDR3. This rearrangement joins TRBV7-2 to TRBJ2-5, with D possibly being TRBD2 (5 bases). CDR3 size: 13 residues. CDR1 and CDR2 (germline): SGHTA, FQGNSA. V was trimmed by 5 bases and J by 1 base, leaving 8 bases between them. CDR3 protein: CASSPRGQETQYF. The DNA for the CDR3 is TGTGCCAGCAGCCCCCGGGGCCAAGAGACCCAGTACTTC.

V gene TRBV30 combines with J gene TRBJ2-5; 8 bases agree with TRBD1. Germline loops: CDR1 GTSNPN, CDR2 SVGIG (reference sequence). V lost 4 bases to trimming and J lost 3 bases; unmatched junction nucleotides: 4. There are 13 residues in the CDR3. CDR3 DNA sequence: TGTGCCTGGAACAGGGGGTTTGAAGAGACCCAGTACTTC. Amino acid sequence: CAWNRGFEETQYF.

In this sample, this clone turned up a few times. The chain is built from TRBV18 and TRBJ1-3; 7 bases line up with TRBD1. Per the germline V gene, CDR1 is KGHSH and CDR2 is LQKENI. The trim removed 3 bases at V and 0 bases at J, leaving 2 bases unmatched. The CDR3 covers 15 residues. This CDR3 is CASSPDRSSGNTIYF. For the CDR3, the DNA is TGTGCCAGCTCACCGGACAGGAGCTCTGGAAACACCATATATTTT.

The V gene is TRBV19, the J gene TRBJ1-1; D call uncertain. This CDR3 contains 13 residues. V lost 3 bases, J lost 5 bases, and 10 bases lay in between. The germline V gene has CDR1 LNHDA and CDR2 SQIVND (reference sequence). CDR3 nucleotides: TGTGCCAGTAGTATGGGGAGTTTAACTGAAGCTTTCTTT. It encodes CASSMGSLTEAFF.

The V and J genes are TRBV5-4 and TRBJ2-1; the match to TRBD2 covers 9 bases. The germline gives CDR1 SGHNT, CDR2 YYREEE (reference sequence). Losses at the gene ends were 4 bases for V and 3 bases for J; bases not matched to a gene: 8. The CDR3 contains 16 residues. The CDR3 is CASSQGGAGGYNEQFF. Written as DNA, the CDR3 is TGTGCCAGCAGCCAGGGGGGAGCGGGGGGCTACAATGAGCAGTTCTTC.

The chain is built from TRBV5-1 and TRBJ2-3; D possibly corresponds to TRBD1 (6 bases). The CDR3 has 14 amino acids. V gave up 6 bases and J gave up 6 bases, with 17 bases separating them. Germline V gene lookup returns CDR1 SGHRS and CDR2 YFSETQ. Here the CDR3 DNA reads TGCGCCAGCACTAGCCAGGGACATGGGGATACGCAGTATTTT. This encodes CASTSQGHGDTQYF.

The chain has TRBV6-1 and TRBJ2-1; weak D call: TRBD1 (5 bases). Trimming pared 0 bases from V and 8 bases from J, leaving 17 bases between. The CDR3 length is 16 residues. Germline V gene data show CDR1 as MNHNS and CDR2 as SASEGT. CDR3 coding DNA: TGTGCCAGCAGTGAAGCGTTGCGAACAGGACAACATGAGCAGTTCTTC. Translated, it gives CASSEALRTGQHEQFF.

This clone was counted a single time. The J gene is TRBJ1-2, the V gene TRBV4-1; the D gene is possibly TRBD1 (6 bases). The CDR3 length is 15 residues. V lost 0 bases and J lost 0, with 8 bases in between. The germline V gene has CDR1 MGHRA and CDR2 YSYEKL. The chain's CDR3 is CASSQEGGPNYGYTF. In DNA form, the CDR3 reads TGCGCCAGCAGCCAAGAGGGGGGGCCTAACTATGGCTACACCTTC.

The chain couples TRBV4-2 to TRBJ1-3, with 10 bases lining up with TRBD1. With V trimmed by 3 bases and J by 1 base, 3 bases remained unmatched. Germline lookup yields CDR1 LGHNA and CDR2 YNFKEQ. This CDR3 region has 16 residues. The CDR3 bases are TGTGCCAGCAGCCAGACAGGGGGCGCGTCTGGAAACACCATATATTTT. Its translation: CASSQTGGASGNTIYF.

The V gene is TRBV27, the J gene TRBJ2-5, with TRBD2 matching over 9 bases. The germline V gene encodes CDR1 MNHEY and CDR2 SMNVEV (reference sequence). Germline trimming cut 3 bases from V and 2 bases from J; bases unmatched to any gene: 4. The length of the CDR3 is 15 residues. As DNA, the CDR3 is TGTGCCAGCAGTTTTCGTGCGGGGGGGCAAGAGACCCAGTACTTC. Encoded protein: CASSFRAGGQETQYF.

This clone has just a few counts. The rearrangement links TRBV4-2 to TRBJ1-3; D uncertain. Trimming removed 0 bases at V and 5 bases at J, with 20 bases between. The CDR3 is made up of 18 amino acids. Per germline, CDR1 LGHNA and CDR2 YNFKEQ. The CDR3 DNA is TGTGCCAGCAGCCAAGATTTCTCGGCAGGAACGTTGAGAAACACCATATATTTT. This translates into CASSQDFSAGTLRNTIYF.

This clone has only a few counts. The V call is TRBV5-6, the J call TRBJ1-2; TRBD1 matches 7 bases. Germline lookup yields CDR1 SGHDT and CDR2 YYEEEE. V was pared by 0 bases and J by 0 bases, with 5 bases of the junction left unmatched. There are 16 residues in the CDR3. Here the CDR3 reads CASSLVTGATNYGYTF. In DNA form, the CDR3 reads TGTGCCAGCAGCTTGGTTACAGGGGCCACTAACTATGGCTACACCTTC.

A few counts support this clone. The chain recombines TRBV28 with TRBJ1-2; TRBD1 aligns across 10 bases. CDR3 size: 17 residues. Germline V gives CDR1 MDHEN, CDR2 SYDVKM. The V gene end was trimmed by 0 bases and the J gene end by 6 bases; junction bases not matched to a gene: 10. This CDR3 reads CASSLWTGGAGFDGYTF. Written as DNA, the CDR3 is TGTGCCAGCAGTTTATGGACAGGGGGCGCCGGGTTTGATGGCTACACCTTC.

This clone was seen once. The CDR3 here is CASSSYSLNTEAFF. CDR3 nucleotide sequence: TGTGCCAGCAGCTCTTACAGCCTGAACACTGAAGCTTTCTTT. The V and J genes are TRBV7-9 and TRBJ1-1; no reliable D call. Germline V gives CDR1 SEHNR, CDR2 FQNEAQ (reference sequence). V gave up 4 bases and J gave up 0 bases, with 9 bases separating them. This CDR3 region has 14 residues. The full variable domain, completed using reference TRBV7-9 and TRBJ1-1, is DTGVSQNPRHKITKRGQNVTFRCDPISEHNRLYWYRQTLGQGPEFLTYFQNEAQLEKSRLLSDRFSAERPKGSFSTLEIQRTEQGDSAMYLCASSSYSLNTEAFFGQGTRLTVV.

This clone was seen a few times. The chain recombines TRBV6-5 with TRBJ2-7; 9 nucleotides match TRBD1. From germline, CDR1 is MNHEY and CDR2 SVGAGI. With V trimmed by 5 bases and J by 5 bases, 10 bases remained unmatched. CDR3 size: 15 residues. This chain's CDR3 is CASSLRGQGFDEQYF. CDR3 nucleotides: TGTGCCAGCAGTCTCCGGGGACAGGGCTTCGACGAGCAGTACTTC.

This clone was found a few times. The chain uses TRBV6-5 and TRBJ1-2, with D perhaps matching TRBD1 (5 bases). Germline CDR1 reads MNHEY; CDR2 reads SVGAGI. There are 12 residues in the CDR3. Trimming cost V 8 bases and J 1 base, with 8 bases left between them. The CDR3 protein is CASQDNNYGYTF. CDR3 bases: TGTGCCAGCCAGGACAATAACTATGGCTACACCTTC.

This clone appeared a few times. This rearrangement joins TRBV7-2 to TRBJ1-2; unclear D gene. The germline CDR1 and CDR2 sequences are SGHTA and FQGNSA. The V end lost 5 bases, the J end lost 2 bases, and 15 bases lay between the germline ends. The CDR3 extends over 15 amino acids. CDR3 protein: CASSTLGRYNYGYTF. Written as DNA, the CDR3 is TGTGCCAGCAGCACCCTAGGAAGGTACAACTATGGCTACACCTTC. The full variable domain, rest sourced from reference TRBV7-2 and TRBJ1-2, is GAGVSQSPSNKVTEKGKDVELRCDPISGHTALYWYRQSLGQGLEFLIYFQGNSAPDKSGLPSDRFSAERTGGSVSTLTIQRTQQEDSAVYLCASSTLGRYNYGYTFGSGTRLTVV.

The table lists this clone with a few counts. The chain links TRBV5-1 to TRBJ2-7; possible D gene TRBD1, 5 bases. The germline V gene encodes CDR1 SGHRS and CDR2 YFSETQ. The CDR3 is 14 amino acids. Trimming removed 4 bases from V and 0 bases from J, with 11 bases in between. The CDR3 DNA reads as TGCGCCAGCAGCGGGGCAACTACCTCCTACGAGCAGTACTTC. Protein sequence: CASSGATTSYEQYF.

The chain links TRBV10-3 to TRBJ2-1, with D unclear. Germline V gene lookup returns CDR1 ENHRY and CDR2 SYGVKD. The CDR3 extends over 13 amino acids. Trimming took 3 bases from V and 5 from J, leaving 8 bases between them. The CDR3 DNA follows: TGTGCCATCAGTGACTTACAGAACAATGAGCAGTTCTTC. It yields the protein CAISDLQNNEQFF.

The V and J genes are TRBV6-5 and TRBJ2-5; 7 bases agree with TRBD2. There are 14 residues in the CDR3. The trim removed 6 bases at V and 5 bases at J, leaving 9 bases unmatched. Germline V lookup: CDR1 MNHEY, CDR2 SVGAGI. The CDR3 DNA is TGTGCCAGCAGCCAGAAGGTGGGGGGGGAGACCCAGTACTTC. Protein: CASSQKVGGETQYF.

J is TRBJ2-1 and V is TRBV7-8, with 12 nucleotides matching TRBD2. This CDR3 contains 16 residues. Germline CDR1 and CDR2: SGHVS and FQNEAQ. The V and J ends lost 5 bases and 4 bases, in that order; junction bases with no gene match: 6. CDR3 amino acids: CASSTRTSGAYNEQFF. As DNA, the CDR3 is TGTGCCAGCAGCACTCGGACTAGCGGGGCTTACAATGAGCAGTTCTTC.